This paragraph covers one T cell receptor (beta chain) sequence. In the study's own analysis: From reference gene primer amplification, estimates of nucleated cell counts were derived. TCRdb keeps only in-frame clones here, not all; method: immunoSEQ multiplex PCR. For V, J and clone size, that table is used; D and trimming come from the DNA. The sample has about 130,000 clones, around three quarters seen once. The V end was cut by 0 bases, the J end by 7 bases, with 16 bases between. The CDR3 runs to 16 residues. The germline gives CDR1 MNHEY, CDR2 SVGAGI. The record originates from a study of blood T cell repertoires in COVID-19. Whole-study context: Researchers got acute and convalescent COVID-19 samples from the United States, Italy and Spain. Nucleic acid was either cDNA or gDNA, and it came from T cells, B-cell-depleted T cells, or PBMCs.

The TCR originated in a man between 35 and 55 years old with active or convalescent COVID-19. V is TRBV6-5 and J is TRBJ1-5, with D perhaps TRBD1 (5 bases). The sample taken for sequencing was peripheral blood. The CDR3 sequence: CASSYSAMGGEQPQHF. The CDR3 DNA reads as TGTGCCAGCAGTTACTCGGCGATGGGGGGTGAGCAGCCCCAGCATTTT.